Below, 13 T cell receptor beta chains from the same sample are listed, as sequenced in a study of control samples from healthy donors and cancer patients. Assay used: immunoSEQ multiplex PCR; TCRdb lists only in-frame clones, some missing. The data contain some 190,000 clones, 91% of them singletons. Sequencing was done on a sample of blood. These receptors were obtained from a man under 40 in good health.

The chain links TRBV10-2 to TRBJ1-1, with 10 bases fitting TRBD1. Losses at the gene ends were 3 bases for V and 1 base for J; bases not matched to a gene: 5. Germline CDR1 WSHSY, CDR2 SAAADI. This CDR3 contains 16 residues. CDR3: CASSEAGTGANTEAFF. In DNA, the CDR3 is TGCGCCAGCAGTGAAGCCGGGACAGGGGCGAACACTGAAGCTTTCTTT.

The chain carries TRBV27 and TRBJ1-6; possibly TRBD1 for D (5 bases). CDR3 length: 16 residues. Germline V CDR1 and CDR2: MNHEY, SMNVEV (reference sequence). Trimming removed 6 bases at V and 5 bases at J, with 17 bases between. The CDR3 DNA sequence: TGTGCCAGCAGCCCCTGGGCAGGGAGAAATAATTCACCCCTCCACTTT. Translating gives CASSPWAGRNNSPLHF.

The V gene is TRBV5-1, the J gene TRBJ2-7, with 7 bases matching TRBD1. CDR1 and CDR2 from the germline V gene are SGHRS and YFSETQ. The V and J ends lost 1 base and 4 bases, in that order; junction bases with no gene match: 11. This CDR3 spans 16 amino acids. The CDR3 loop reads CASSLNPTGSLYEQYF. The CDR3 DNA is TGCGCCAGCAGCTTGAACCCGACAGGGAGTCTTTACGAGCAGTACTTC.

J is TRBJ1-1 and V is TRBV6-2 or TRBV6-3; D gene uncertain. CDR3 length: 11 residues. Trimming removed 6 bases at V and 2 bases at J, with 4 bases between. Germline values: CDR1 MNHEY, CDR2 SVGEGT. The CDR3 coding sequence is TGTGCCAGCAGCAAAAACACTGAAGCTTTCTTT. Translated, it gives CASSKNTEAFF.

V and J are TRBV21-1 and TRBJ1-1. TRBV21-1 is a pseudogene locus. This CDR3 is built from 15 residues. The CDR3 region has the DNA TGTGCCAGCATCAACCGGACTGGGGAGGGCACTGAAGCTTTCTTT. Its translation is CASINRTGEGTEAFF.

The V and J genes are TRBV3-1 (or the pseudogene TRBV3-2) and TRBJ2-1, with TRBD2 identical over 9 bases. Trimming took 0 bases from V and 7 from J; bases not matched to a gene: 7. CDR3 size: 16 residues. CDR1 is LGHDT, CDR2 YNNKEL, per germline (reference sequence). Here the CDR3 reads CASSQDPVAGVNEQFF. CDR3 nucleotide sequence: TGTGCCAGCAGCCAAGATCCTGTAGCGGGGGTTAATGAGCAGTTCTTC.

The chain employs TRBV7-2 and TRBJ2-1, with TRBD2 matching over 8 bases. The germline gives CDR1 SGHTA, CDR2 FQGNSA. The CDR3 has 19 residues. V shed 5 bases and J 8 bases; nucleotides not matched to a gene: 23. As DNA, the CDR3 is TGTGCCAGCAGCAGCTTAGGAGCGAGCGGGGGCCCCGCTCTTGATGAGCAGTTCTTC. It specifies CASSSLGASGGPALDEQFF.

The V gene is TRBV11-3, the J gene TRBJ2-3; D remains ambiguous. CDR1 and CDR2 from the germline V gene are SGHNT and YENEEA. V dropped 3 bases and J dropped 6 bases, with 7 bases sitting between them. This CDR3 is 12 amino acids long. CDR3 sequence: CASSFNRDTQYF. CDR3 sequence (DNA): TGTGCCAGCAGCTTTAATAGGGATACGCAGTATTTT.

For this clone: Other DNA sequences in the sample encode the same CDR3. The CDR3 nucleotides read TGTGCCAGCTCACCACAGGGGGCCGGTGAAAAACTGTTTTTT. Translation gives CASSPQGAGEKLFF. This sequence joins TRBV18 and TRBJ1-4; 7 nucleotides align to TRBD1. The trim removed 1 base at V and 7 bases at J, leaving 3 bases unmatched. This CDR3 has 14 residues. The V gene's germline CDR1 is KGHSH and CDR2 LQKENI.

DNA for the CDR3: TGCGCCAGCAGCTTGTCGCCAGAACCTAACTATGGCTACACCTTC. Translated, it gives CASSLSPEPNYGYTF. This rearrangement joins TRBV5-1 to TRBJ1-2; D not certain. This CDR3 comprises 15 residues. Germline CDR1 SGHRS, CDR2 YFSETQ. V was trimmed by 1 base and J by 0 bases, leaving 10 bases between them. The full variable domain, its missing parts supplied by reference TRBV5-1 and TRBJ1-2, is KAGVTQTPRYLIKTRGQQVTLSCSPISGHRSVSWYQQTPGQGLQFLFEYFSETQRNKGNFPGRFSGRQFSNSRSEMNVSTLELGDSALYLCASSLSPEPNYGYTFGSGTRLTVV.

The chain carries TRBV5-4 and TRBJ1-4; D call uncertain. V lost 1 base and J 7 bases, leaving 5 bases between the germline ends. This CDR3 region has 12 residues. Germline V gives CDR1 SGHNT, CDR2 YYREEE (reference sequence). CDR3 in amino acids: CASSLWGEKLFF. The CDR3 nucleotides read TGTGCCAGCAGCTTGTGGGGTGAAAAACTGTTTTTT.

The rearrangement joins TRBV18 to TRBJ1-4, with D maybe TRBD1 (5 bases). From germline, CDR1 is KGHSH and CDR2 LQKENI. The CDR3 loop spans 15 amino acids. Trimming removed 3 bases from V and 0 bases from J, with 8 bases in between. CDR3 DNA: TGTGCCAGCTCACCGGACAAAACAACTAATGAAAAACTGTTTTTT. Translating gives CASSPDKTTNEKLFF.

This chain links TRBV9 with TRBJ1-6; no definite D call. CDR3 length: 14 amino acids. Trimming took 3 bases from V and 10 from J, leaving 14 bases between them. Germline CDR1 is SGDLS and CDR2 is YYNGEE. The CDR3 spells CASSGDGVRSPLHF. The CDR3 coding sequence is TGTGCCAGCAGCGGGGATGGGGTTAGATCACCCCTCCACTTT. Looking up the rest from reference TRBV9 and TRBJ1-6 gives the full variable domain: DSGVTQTPKHLITATGQRVTLRCSPRSGDLSVYWYQQSLDQGLQFLIQYYNGEERAKGNILERFSAQQFPDLHSELNLSSLELGDSALYFCASSGDGVRSPLHFGNGTRLTVT.